This T cell receptor beta chain was obtained from a study of T cell responses to AZD1222 COVID-19 vaccine. Findings of the study overall: Scientists sampled the repertoires only once the peak T cell response had passed. Donors skewed white British and female; clonal diversity was possibly underestimated. A rise in Spike-specific TCR breadth and depth followed two AZD1222 doses.

This clone has a single count. Its antigen is unknown. Sequencing used immunoSEQ multiplex PCR; TCRdb keeps in-frame clones, though not all of them. Of 150,000 or so clones listed, nearly 90% are singletons. V lost 4 bases to trimming and J lost 2 bases; unmatched junction nucleotides: 2. Germline values: CDR1 SEHNR, CDR2 FQNEAQ (reference sequence). There are 16 residues in the CDR3. The chain combines TRBV7-9 with TRBJ2-2; TRBD2 aligns across 12 bases. This receptor was obtained from an adult in good health. The sequencing here drew on peripheral blood, taken on day 0 of AZD1222 vaccination. This CDR3 reads CASSWGLAGNTGELFF. The CDR3 region has the DNA TGTGCCAGCAGCTGGGGACTAGCGGGTAACACCGGGGAGCTGTTTTTT.